This entry describes one T cell receptor (beta chain). Its antigen is unidentified. One end of the junction does not line up with germline, which may come from a read error. This CDR3 comprises 14 residues. Looked up from germline, CDR1 is SQVTM and CDR2 is ANQGSEA. The data were taken from a study of blood T cells in healthy people across ages. Primed by a sample-barcoded 5' primer and a J-beta primer mix, a second PCR proceeded for about 6 to 11 cycles. Sequencing of every sample gave 2.5 million or more CDR3-containing paired-end reads. MiXCR, applied by TCRdb to the 5' RACE reads, yields one record per CDR3 protein. Among roughly 1,800,000 distinct CDR3 sequences, around half were seen once, and the ten largest hold about 2.1%. Study results and limitations: TCR beta diversity, measured per million T cells, fell in a roughly linear way with age.

V is TRBV29-1 and J is TRBJ2-5, with TRBD1 matching over 9 bases. The sample comprised blood. This clonotype was obtained from a middle-aged woman in good health. The CDR3 DNA reads TGCGGCGTTGCCCGGACAGGGGTAAGAGAGACCCAGTACTTC. This translates into CGVARTGVRETQYF. Complete variable domain (other parts from reference TRBV29-1 and TRBJ2-5): SAVISQKPSRDICQRGTSLTIQCQVDSQVTMMFWYRQQPGQSLTLIATANQGSEATYESGFVIDKFPISRPNLTFSTLTVSNMSPEDSSIYLCGVARTGVRETQYFGPGTRLLVL.